This T cell receptor beta chain was recovered during a study of blood T cell repertoires in COVID-19. Study-wide context: Italy, Spain and the United States were the sources of the convalescent and acute COVID-19 samples. PBMCs, B-cell-depleted T cells, or T cells provided the cDNA or gDNA that made up the material.

Profiling relied on immunoSEQ multiplex PCR, and the TCRdb table lists in-frame clones only, not all of them. The repertoire holds fewer than 300,000 clones, with more than 70% as singletons. The CDR3 contains 14 residues. The V segment lost 6 bases and the J segment 0 bases; nucleotides outside the gene matches: 3. CDR1 MNHEY and CDR2 SVGAGI come from the germline V gene. The V gene is TRBV6-5, the J gene TRBJ1-2, with TRBD1 matching 8 bases. This receptor was identified in a woman aged 40 to 55 who had recovered from COVID-19. What was sequenced was peripheral blood. This chain's CDR3 is CASRTGQANYGYTF. DNA of the CDR3: TGTGCCAGCAGGACGGGACAGGCTAACTATGGCTACACCTTC.